This T cell receptor (beta chain) was sequenced during a study of blood T cell repertoires in COVID-19. Overall study: The samples span acute and convalescent COVID-19 from the United States, Italy and Spain. T cells, B-cell-depleted T cells, or PBMCs supplied cDNA or gDNA.

The CDR3 length is 12 residues. The ends were cut back, 1 base at V and 12 bases at J, with 13 bases in the middle. Original processing methods: The authors estimated nucleated cell counts from reference gene primer amplification. The table came from immunoSEQ multiplex PCR; TCRdb's copy has only in-frame clones and leaves some out. That table supplies the V and J calls and clone size; D and trimming were determined from the DNA. The profile shows just over 150,000 clones, 75% to 90% of them singletons. The sequenced material came from peripheral blood. The sequence came from a woman aged 40 to 55 with acute or convalescent COVID-19. This rearrangement joins TRBV12-3 or TRBV12-4 to TRBJ2-7; the D gene is possibly TRBD2 (6 bases). For the CDR3, the DNA is TGTGCCAGCAGTTTAGGTCAGGGAGGATCGTACTTC. Its protein product is CASSLGQGGSYF.